A single count supports the clone carrying this T cell receptor beta chain. RNA totalling roughly 0.5 to 1 ug underwent reverse transcription with random hexamers. Multiplex PCR with immunoSEQ amplified the TCR beta CDR3 across 54 Vbeta and 13 Jbeta. TCRdb redid the calling of the immunoSEQ multiplex PCR reads with MiXCR, one entry per CDR3 protein. Seen here are more than 100,000 distinct CDR3 sequences, 90% to 95% observed once, and the top ten hold around 0.12%. The sample comes from a study of CD8 T cells in Susac syndrome. J was trimmed by 4 bases and V by 5 bases; bases with no gene match: 6. The germline V gene has CDR1 SEHNR and CDR2 FQNEAQ (reference sequence). The CDR3 loop spans 15 amino acids. Sequencing of TCR beta was carried out in blood CD8+ and CD4+ T cells.

The clonotype comes from a human donor in good health. Sequenced sample: CD4+ T cells from PBMCs. This chain links TRBV7-9 with TRBJ2-1; 9 positions agree with TRBD2. This chain's CDR3 is CASSPGTSTYNEQFF. The CDR3, as DNA: TGTGCCAGCAGCCCCGGGACTAGCACTTACAATGAGCAGTTCTTC.